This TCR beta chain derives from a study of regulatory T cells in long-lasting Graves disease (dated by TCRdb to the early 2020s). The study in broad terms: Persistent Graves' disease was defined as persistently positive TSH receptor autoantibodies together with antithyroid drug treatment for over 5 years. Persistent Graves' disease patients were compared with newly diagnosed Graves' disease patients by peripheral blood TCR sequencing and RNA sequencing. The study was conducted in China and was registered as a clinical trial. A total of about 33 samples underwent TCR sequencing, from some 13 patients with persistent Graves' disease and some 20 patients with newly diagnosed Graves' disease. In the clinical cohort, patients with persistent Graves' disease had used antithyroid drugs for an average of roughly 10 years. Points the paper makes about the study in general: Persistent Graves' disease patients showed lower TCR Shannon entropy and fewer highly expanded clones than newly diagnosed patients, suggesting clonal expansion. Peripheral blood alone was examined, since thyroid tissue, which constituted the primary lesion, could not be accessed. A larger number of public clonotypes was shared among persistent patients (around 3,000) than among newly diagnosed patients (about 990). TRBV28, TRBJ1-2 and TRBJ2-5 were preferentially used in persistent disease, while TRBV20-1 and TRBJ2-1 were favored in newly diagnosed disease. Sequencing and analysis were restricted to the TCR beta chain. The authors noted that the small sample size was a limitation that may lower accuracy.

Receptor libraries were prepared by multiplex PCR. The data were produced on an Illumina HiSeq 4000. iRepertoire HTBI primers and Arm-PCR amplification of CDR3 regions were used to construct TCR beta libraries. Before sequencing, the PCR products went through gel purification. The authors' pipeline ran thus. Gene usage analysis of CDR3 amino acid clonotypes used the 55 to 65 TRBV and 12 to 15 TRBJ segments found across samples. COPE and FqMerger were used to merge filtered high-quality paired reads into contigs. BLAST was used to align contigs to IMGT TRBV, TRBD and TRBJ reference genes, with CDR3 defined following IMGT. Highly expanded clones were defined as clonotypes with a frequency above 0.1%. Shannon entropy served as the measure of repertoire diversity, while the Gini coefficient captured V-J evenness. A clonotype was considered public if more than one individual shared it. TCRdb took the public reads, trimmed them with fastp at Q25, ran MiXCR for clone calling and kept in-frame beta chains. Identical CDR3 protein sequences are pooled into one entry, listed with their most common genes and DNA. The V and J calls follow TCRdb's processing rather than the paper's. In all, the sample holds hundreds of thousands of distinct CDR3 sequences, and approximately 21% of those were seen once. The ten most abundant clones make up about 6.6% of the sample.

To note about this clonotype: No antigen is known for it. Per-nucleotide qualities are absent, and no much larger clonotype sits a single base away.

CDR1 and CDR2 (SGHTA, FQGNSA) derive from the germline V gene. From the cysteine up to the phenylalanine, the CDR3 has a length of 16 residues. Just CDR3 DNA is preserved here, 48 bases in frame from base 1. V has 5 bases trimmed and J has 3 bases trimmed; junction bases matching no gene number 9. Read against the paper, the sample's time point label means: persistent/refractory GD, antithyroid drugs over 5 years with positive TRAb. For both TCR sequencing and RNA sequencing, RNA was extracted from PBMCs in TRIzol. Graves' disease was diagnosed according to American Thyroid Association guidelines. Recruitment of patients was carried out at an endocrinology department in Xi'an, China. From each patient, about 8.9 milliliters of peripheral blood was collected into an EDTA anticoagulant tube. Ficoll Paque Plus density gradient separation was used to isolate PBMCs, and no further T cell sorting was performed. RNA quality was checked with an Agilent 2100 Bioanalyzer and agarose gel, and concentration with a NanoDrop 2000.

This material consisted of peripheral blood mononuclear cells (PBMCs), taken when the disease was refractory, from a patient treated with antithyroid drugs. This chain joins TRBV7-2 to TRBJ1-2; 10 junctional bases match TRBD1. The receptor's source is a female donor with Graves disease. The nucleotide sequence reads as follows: TGTGCCAGCAGCCTCCGGGACAGGGGCTTTTACTATGGCTACACCTTC. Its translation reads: CASSLRDRGFYYGYTF.